Listed here are 28 T cell receptor beta chains from one sample, sequenced in a study of Graves' ophthalmopathy and Graves' hyperthyroidism. RNA transcripts yielded amplified TCR beta CDR3 regions. HTBI-primed RT-PCR formed the first round, and a multiplex PCR formed the second. In TCRdb, the multiplex PCR reads were re-called with MiXCR into one record per CDR3 protein. The table has roughly 1.1 million distinct CDR3 sequences, about 35% seen once. The specimen sequenced was peripheral blood or thyroid tissue (not recorded which). These receptors all stem from an adult man with Graves' hyperthyroidism.

The V gene is TRBV12-3 or TRBV12-4, the J gene TRBJ1-2, with 10 nucleotides matching TRBD1. Trimming removed 5 bases from V and 0 bases from J; junction bases left unmatched: 6. The CDR3 has 16 amino acids. CDR3 amino acids: CASSAGTGAANYGYTF. In nucleotides, the CDR3 is TGTGCCAGCAGTGCCGGGACAGGGGCCGCTAACTATGGCTACACCTTC.

This clonotype occurred many times. The gene calls are TRBV19 and TRBJ1-1, with D perhaps TRBD1 (6 bases). The V and J ends lost 5 bases and 3 bases respectively, with 10 bases between them. CDR3 length: 13 amino acids. CDR1 is LNHDA, CDR2 SQIVND, per germline (reference sequence). CDR3 bases: TGTGCCAGTAGTCCGCACAGGGACACTGAAGCTTTCTTT. Residues: CASSPHRDTEAFF.

This clonotype was seen many times. The CDR3 DNA reads as TGTGCCACCAGTGATTTGGTAGGGTTCGGCACCGGGGAGCTGTTTTTT. Translating gives CATSDLVGFGTGELFF. The chain combines TRBV24-1 with TRBJ2-2; D unclear. This CDR3 is built from 16 residues. The germline V gene has CDR1 KGHDR and CDR2 SFDVKD. V was trimmed by 0 bases and J by 4 bases, leaving 11 bases between them.

The table lists this clonotype with many counts. The chain carries TRBV24-1 and TRBJ1-1; possibly TRBD1 for D (5 bases). V gave up 7 bases and J gave up 1 base, with 9 bases separating them. CDR3 length: 13 amino acids. Germline V gene lookup returns CDR1 KGHDR and CDR2 SFDVKD. CDR3 sequence (DNA): TGTGCCACCAGGCCGGGGGAGAACACTGAAGCTTTCTTT. Translated, it gives CATRPGENTEAFF.

In its sample, this clonotype was seen a few times. CDR3 in amino acids: CASSPEREEETQYF. DNA for the CDR3: TGCGCCAGCAGCCCCGAGCGGGAGGAAGAGACCCAGTACTTC. The chain couples TRBV4-1 to TRBJ2-5; 9 bases match TRBD2. CDR3 length: 14 amino acids. Germline values: CDR1 MGHRA, CDR2 YSYEKL. The V segment lost 4 bases and the J segment 3 bases; nucleotides outside the gene matches: 3.

The chain couples TRBV25-1 to TRBJ1-2; 7 nucleotides match TRBD1. V trimming: 8 bases; J trimming: 5 bases; junction bases outside the gene matches: 8. Germline-derived CDR1 and CDR2 are MGHDK and SYGVNS. This CDR3 is built from 13 residues. CDR3 in amino acids: CASRGGGGYGYTF. CDR3 sequence (DNA): TGTGCCAGCCGAGGGGGCGGAGGATATGGCTACACCTTC.

In regard to this clonotype: It is unclear where the CDR3 begins or ends on the DNA, so no DNA is shown, and the CDR3 is as TCRdb lists it. This chain connects TRBV11-2 to TRBJ1-4. 21 amino acids form the CDR3, both terminal residues included. The germline gives CDR1 SGHAT, CDR2 FQNNGV. The CDR3 reads CASSLKGYGYTFGSANEKLFF.

This chain uses TRBV12-3 or TRBV12-4 with TRBJ1-5; 7 bases agree with TRBD1. CDR3 size: 16 residues. The junction had 9 bases not matched to a gene; V was cut back by 6 bases and J by 1 base. Written as DNA, the CDR3 is TGTGCCAGCAGGGCAGGGACAGCCTCCAGCAATCAGCCCCAGCATTTT. It yields the protein CASRAGTASSNQPQHF.

DNA for the CDR3: TGTGCCAGCAACAGGGATTACACCGGGGAGCTGTTTTTT. It yields the protein CASNRDYTGELFF. The V and J genes are TRBV6-5 and TRBJ2-2, with a tentative D call TRBD1 (6 bases). The CDR3 has 13 residues. The germline gives CDR1 MNHEY, CDR2 SVGAGI. V lost 7 bases to trimming and J lost 3 bases, with 9 bases between them.

V gene TRBV2 combines with J gene TRBJ1-6, with no clear D. The V end lost 7 bases, the J end lost 10 bases, and 11 bases lay between the germline ends. The CDR3 spans 12 residues. Germline CDR1 and CDR2: SNHLY and FYNNEI. The CDR3 loop is CASMLGGSPLHF. The CDR3, as DNA: TGTGCCAGCATGCTGGGTGGGTCACCCCTCCACTTT.

This clonotype was seen just once. This sequence may be a read error, since a much larger clone differs from it by one base. The CDR3 end shows no conserved phenylalanine or tryptophan, and so a read error is likely. This chain joins TRBV11-2 and TRBJ2-5; D is undetermined. The length of the CDR3 is 12 residues. Trimming pared 7 bases from V and 4 bases from J, leaving 10 bases between. CDR1 and CDR2 from the germline V gene are SGHAT and FQNNGV. The CDR3 protein is CASISVRETQYC. The CDR3 DNA reads TGTGCCAGCATCAGTGTTAGAGAGACCCAGTACTGC.

The chain has TRBV6-1 and TRBJ2-7, with D tentatively TRBD2 (7 bases). The germline CDR1 and CDR2 sequences are MNHNS and SASEGT. With 0 bases removed from V and 9 bases from J, the gap between germline ends came to 15 bases. This CDR3 has 14 amino acids. In nucleotides, the CDR3 is TGTGCCAGCAGTGAAGCCGGGGGGCGGGTAGTGCAGTACTTC. Residues: CASSEAGGRVVQYF.

This clonotype was detected many times. The V gene is TRBV7-9, the J gene TRBJ1-2, with D possibly matching TRBD1 (6 bases). Deletions cut 6 bases from V and 6 bases from J, with 20 bases between. CDR3 size: 15 residues. The germline CDR1 and CDR2 sequences are SEHNR and FQNEAQ (reference sequence). Written as DNA, the CDR3 is TGTGCCAGCAGACAACCGGGACATAGTCTCAATGGCTACACCTTC. Translated: CASRQPGHSLNGYTF.

This clonotype was seen a handful of times. The DNA is left out, because the CDR3 cannot be placed on it with certainty; the CDR3 is given as TCRdb lists it. The rearrangement links TRBV6-5 to TRBJ1-4. In germline, CDR1 is MNHEY, CDR2 SVGAGI. The CDR3 region is 15 residues in length, termini included. CDR3: CASSYTSATNEKLFF.

This chain links TRBV11-2 with TRBJ2-2; 7 positions match TRBD1. This CDR3 spans 15 amino acids. Germline V CDR1 and CDR2: SGHAT, FQNNGV. V lost 5 bases, J lost 1 base, and 4 bases stayed unmatched. CDR3 amino acids: CASSNRGLNTGELFF. The CDR3, as DNA: TGTGCCAGCAGCAACAGGGGATTGAACACCGGGGAGCTGTTTTTT. The entire variable domain, with the rest obtained from reference TRBV11-2 and TRBJ2-2, is as follows: EAGVAQSPRYKIIEKRQSVAFWCNPISGHATLYWYQQILGQGPKLLIQFQNNGVVDDSQLPKDRFSAERLKGVDSTLKIQPAKLEDSAVYLCASSNRGLNTGELFFGEGSRLTVL.

Of note for this clonotype: Given a much more abundant clone one base away, this may be a read error. This chain uses TRBV7-2 with TRBJ1-5, with 9 nucleotides matching TRBD1. In germline, CDR1 is SGHTA, CDR2 FQGNSA. CDR3 length equals 14 residues. Unmatched junction bases numbered 5, after V lost 5 bases and J lost 6 bases. CDR3: CASSTRQGGQPQHF. In DNA, the CDR3 is TGTGCCAGCAGCACCCGACAGGGGGGTCAGCCCCAGCATTTT.

This chain uses TRBV7-8 with TRBJ2-2, with 9 positions matching TRBD1. The CDR3 runs 16 residues. Germline lookup yields CDR1 SGHVS and CDR2 FQNEAQ. J lost 1 base, V lost 6 bases, and 6 bases had no gene match. This chain's CDR3 is CASRSGTGWNTGELFF. The CDR3 DNA follows: TGTGCCAGCAGGTCTGGGACAGGGTGGAACACCGGGGAGCTGTTTTTT. Full variable domain (missing parts from reference TRBV7-8 and TRBJ2-2): GAGVSQSPRYKVAKRGQDVALRCDPISGHVSLFWYQQALGQGPEFLTYFQNEAQLDKSGLPSDRFFAERPEGSVSTLKIQRTQQEDSAVYLCASRSGTGWNTGELFFGEGSRLTVL.

This rearrangement joins TRBV7-2 to TRBJ1-1; the D gene is possibly TRBD1 (5 bases). Trimming stripped 0 bases from V and 7 bases from J, with 12 bases between. This CDR3 contains 14 residues. Germline CDR1 is SGHTA and CDR2 is FQGNSA. CDR3 nucleotides: TGTGCCAGCAGCTTAGCACAGGTGAGAGGTGAAGCTTTCTTT. This translates into CASSLAQVRGEAFF.

The table lists this clonotype with many counts. This chain joins TRBV10-3 and TRBJ1-5; the D gene is possibly TRBD1 (6 bases). The germline V gene encodes CDR1 ENHRY and CDR2 SYGVKD. The ends were cut back, 0 bases at V and 3 bases at J, with 9 bases in the middle. The CDR3 loop spans 15 amino acids. The CDR3 region has the DNA TGTGCCATCAGTGAGTCGACAGGTCTCAATCAGCCCCAGCATTTT. It is translated as CAISESTGLNQPQHF.

This clonotype was seen a few times. The chain combines TRBV24-1 with TRBJ1-2; D might be TRBD1 (6 bases). CDR1 and CDR2 from the germline V gene are KGHDR and SFDVKD. The V end lost 3 bases, the J end lost 8 bases, and 12 bases lay between the germline ends. CDR3 length: 13 residues. The CDR3 sequence: CATSDRTDQGYTF. The CDR3 region has the DNA TGTGCCACCAGTGATAGGACAGATCAAGGCTACACCTTC.

This clonotype was detected only a few times. A junction end diverges from the germline sequence, so it may reflect a read error. This sequence joins TRBV7-3 and TRBJ2-7, with 7 bases identical to TRBD1. Germline CDR1 and CDR2: SGHTA and FQGTGA. This CDR3 has 14 amino acids. The CDR3: CASSHIQGNHEQYF. The CDR3 DNA reads TGCGCCAGCAGCCACATACAGGGGAACCACGAGCAGTACTTC.

With respect to this clonotype: One base away lies a much larger clone, so this may be a sequencing read error. The chain recombines TRBV20-1 with TRBJ1-6; D gene unclear. Germline assignment: CDR1 DFQATT and CDR2 SNEGSKA (reference sequence). Between the trimmed V and J ends, which lost 1 base and 14 bases, there was a span of 18 bases. The CDR3 extends over 14 amino acids. The CDR3 DNA reads as TGCAGTGCTAGAGTGGGGATATCCACCGGGACCCTCCACTTT. It is translated as CSARVGISTGTLHF.

There are many counts of this clonotype. This sequence joins TRBV6-5 and TRBJ2-7; TRBD1 aligns across 7 bases. The CDR3 is 12 amino acids. Germline CDR1 and CDR2: MNHEY and SVGAGI. The V gene end was trimmed by 4 bases and the J gene end by 5 bases; junction bases not matched to a gene: 2. The CDR3 DNA reads TGTGCCAGCAGTTCCCAGGGGGACGAGCAGTACTTC. Translation gives CASSSQGDEQYF.

The J gene is TRBJ1-5, the V gene TRBV28; TRBD1 matches at 7 bases. Germline CDR1 reads MDHEN; CDR2 reads SYDVKM. Trimming removed 6 bases from V and 6 bases from J; junction bases left unmatched: 8. The CDR3 runs to 14 residues. CDR3 in amino acids: CASSSQGIGQPQHF. The CDR3 DNA sequence: TGTGCCAGCAGCTCACAGGGGATTGGTCAGCCCCAGCATTTT.

This chain links TRBV19 with TRBJ1-1, with 10 bases aligning to TRBD1. V dropped 11 bases and J dropped 2; count of bases not matched to a gene: 11. Germline lookup yields CDR1 LNHDA and CDR2 SQIVND (reference sequence). The CDR3 covers 15 residues. The CDR3, as DNA: TGTGCCGTGACCTCGGGACAGGGGATCAACACTGAAGCTTTCTTT. As protein: CAVTSGQGINTEAFF.

This clonotype showed up many times. One end of the junction does not line up with germline, which may come from a read error. The chain couples TRBV10-2 to TRBJ2-7, with TRBD1 matching 9 bases. The germline CDR1 and CDR2 sequences are WSHSY and SAAADI. CDR3 length equals 15 residues. The CDR3 DNA follows: TGTGCCAGCAGTTACCTCGGGACAGGGTCCTACGAGCAGTACTTC. It translates to CASSYLGTGSYEQYF.

The sample holds many counts of this clonotype. The V gene is TRBV11-1, the J gene TRBJ2-5; D is unresolved. V lost 5 bases to trimming and J lost 4 bases, with 8 bases between them. Germline values: CDR1 SGHAT, CDR2 FQDESV (reference sequence). The CDR3 loop spans 12 amino acids. Here the CDR3 DNA reads TGTGCCAGCAGCCCTGCGAGAGAGACCCAGTACTTC. It codes for CASSPARETQYF.

This clonotype was recorded many times. The rearrangement links TRBV20-1 to TRBJ1-6; possibly TRBD1 for D (6 bases). Between the trimmed V and J ends, which lost 3 bases and 7 bases, there was a span of 10 bases. This CDR3 is built from 13 residues. Germline V gives CDR1 DFQATT, CDR2 SNEGSKA (reference sequence). The CDR3 reads CSASTQGNSPLHF. The CDR3 DNA follows: TGCAGTGCTAGCACGCAGGGGAATTCACCCCTCCACTTT.